A single sample is the source of the 3 T cell receptor beta chains below, sequenced in a study of T cells in Graves' hyperthyroidism and ophthalmopathy. What was amplified from RNA transcripts were TCR beta CDR3 regions. An initial round of RT-PCR targeting the TCR CDR3 relied on the HTBI primer set. TCRdb itself ran the multiplex PCR reads through MiXCR, one entry per CDR3 protein. The table includes tens of thousands of distinct CDR3 sequences, roughly 52% detected once. The sample was blood. All receptors derive from a woman in her 50s with Graves' hyperthyroidism that later progressed to Graves' ophthalmopathy.

The chain employs TRBV18 and TRBJ2-7; D not resolved. There are 16 residues in the CDR3. The germline V gene has CDR1 KGHSH and CDR2 LQKENI. V was pared by 3 bases and J by 6 bases, with 21 bases between. The CDR3 coding sequence is TGTGCCAGCTCACCTCCGATAGGAAGTAAAAACTCCGAGCAGTACTTC. It specifies CASSPPIGSKNSEQYF.

This clonotype was counted many times. The chain couples TRBV11-3 to TRBJ1-1, with a possible D match to TRBD1 (5 bases). The germline gives CDR1 SGHNT, CDR2 YENEEA. CDR3 length: 14 residues. V was shortened by 5 bases and J by 3 bases, with 13 bases between the two germline ends. The CDR3 loop reads CASSEGVGYTEAFF. The CDR3 bases are TGTGCCAGCAGCGAAGGGGTTGGGTACACTGAAGCTTTCTTT.

This chain connects TRBV9 to TRBJ2-3; 7 bases map to TRBD2. Trimming at V came to 3 bases and at J to 4 bases, leaving 8 bases not matched to a gene. The CDR3 contains 15 residues. Germline loops: CDR1 SGDLS, CDR2 YYNGEE. The CDR3 nucleotides are TGTGCCAGCAGCGCCGCCGTGGGGAGGGCAGATACGCAGTATTTT. Its translation: CASSAAVGRADTQYF.